The 30 T cell receptor beta chains below all came from one sample that was sequenced in a study of blood T cell repertoires in COVID-19. Method: immunoSEQ multiplex PCR; TCRdb's copy keeps in-frame clones and lacks some. The sample contains 200,000 to 250,000 clones, over 80% of which appear only once. Sequenced sample: PBMCs or T cells enriched from blood (not recorded which). The receptors shown here come from a man in his thirties or forties who had recovered from COVID-19.

The chain has TRBV6-5 and TRBJ2-5; 9 nucleotides line up with TRBD1. The germline V gene has CDR1 MNHEY and CDR2 SVGAGI. The CDR3 runs 16 residues. Trimming took 0 bases from V and 5 from J; bases not matched to a gene: 7. CDR3 DNA: TGTGCCAGCAGTTACTCGTGGACAGGGGCAACGGAGACCCAGTACTTC. This translates into CASSYSWTGATETQYF.

V is TRBV9 and J is TRBJ2-7; 8 nucleotides line up with TRBD2. The CDR3 consists of 15 residues. Germline CDR1 SGDLS, CDR2 YYNGEE. V shed 0 bases, J shed 2 bases, and the junction held 4 bases outside the gene matches. Written as DNA, the CDR3 is TGTGCCAGCAGCGTAGTGGCGGGGGGTACCTACGAGCAGTACTTC. Protein sequence: CASSVVAGGTYEQYF. The full variable domain, with the rest looked up from reference TRBV9 and TRBJ2-7, is DSGVTQTPKHLITATGQRVTLRCSPRSGDLSVYWYQQSLDQGLQFLIQYYNGEERAKGNILERFSAQQFPDLHSELNLSSLELGDSALYFCASSVVAGGTYEQYFGPGTRLTVT.

V and J are TRBV4-3 and TRBJ1-1, with 8 bases matching TRBD1. The germline gives CDR1 LGHNA, CDR2 YSLEER. CDR3 length equals 16 residues. After removal of 0 bases from V and 5 bases from J, the junction contained 8 bases not matched to a gene. The CDR3 sequence is CASSQDRTGRKTEAFF. CDR3 DNA sequence: TGCGCCAGCAGCCAAGATAGGACAGGGCGAAAGACTGAAGCTTTCTTT.

The rearrangement links TRBV28 to TRBJ2-5, with 13 bases fitting TRBD2. CDR3 length: 16 amino acids. V was pared by 4 bases and J by 4 bases, with 6 bases of the junction left unmatched. Germline V CDR1 and CDR2: MDHEN, SYDVKM. This chain's CDR3 is CASSSRTSGSSETQYF. CDR3 nucleotides: TGTGCCAGCAGTTCTCGGACTAGCGGGAGTTCAGAGACCCAGTACTTC.

The genes are TRBV21-1 and TRBJ2-7; the D call in the table, TRBD1, was not verified against the DNA. TRBV21-1 is labeled a pseudogene. The CDR3 has 12 residues. CDR3 DNA: TGTGCCAGCAGCTGCGGACAGTACGAGCAGTACTTC. It yields the protein CASSCGQYEQYF.

The chain combines TRBV7-9 with TRBJ1-1, with unresolved D. Trimming took off 1 base at V and 3 bases at J, with 9 bases between the two ends. The germline V gene encodes CDR1 SEHNR and CDR2 FQNEAQ (reference sequence). The CDR3 has 14 amino acids. CDR3 residues: CASSLELFDTEAFF. The CDR3 DNA reads as TGTGCCAGCAGCTTAGAACTGTTTGACACTGAAGCTTTCTTT.

This clone was recorded once. The V gene is TRBV15, the J gene TRBJ2-3, with D tentatively TRBD2 (6 bases). Germline V gene lookup returns CDR1 LNHNV and CDR2 YYDKDF (reference sequence). V lost 5 bases, J lost 5 bases, and 17 bases lay in between. CDR3 length equals 15 residues. CDR3 sequence (DNA): TGTGCCACCAGCCCATCCTGGGGGGTGATAGATACGCAGTATTTT. As protein: CATSPSWGVIDTQYF.

The genes are TRBV18 and TRBJ1-2, with a tentative D call TRBD1 (5 bases). CDR3 length: 14 amino acids. The germline V gene encodes CDR1 KGHSH and CDR2 LQKENI. V lost 1 base and J 6 bases, leaving 12 bases between the germline ends. CDR3 nucleotide sequence: TGTGCCAGCTCACCACTTTCCGGGGGGGATGGCTACACCTTC. The encoded protein is CASSPLSGGDGYTF.

J is TRBJ2-1 and V is TRBV24-1; TRBD2 aligns across 9 bases. Trimming at V came to 4 bases and at J to 2 bases, leaving 5 bases not matched to a gene. Per the germline V gene, CDR1 is KGHDR and CDR2 is SFDVKD. The length of the CDR3 is 16 residues. CDR3 coding DNA: TGTGCCACCAGTGACTCTAGCGGGACGCCCTACAATGAGCAGTTCTTC. Translation: CATSDSSGTPYNEQFF.

The chain uses TRBV12-5 and TRBJ2-5, with D uncertain. The CDR3 contains 10 residues. V lost 8 bases to trimming and J lost 4 bases, with 5 bases between them. CDR1 LGHNT and CDR2 FRNRAP come from the germline V gene. DNA of the CDR3: TGTGCTAGTTTTATAGAGACCCAGTACTTC. This sequence encodes CASFIETQYF.

V is TRBV9 and J is TRBJ2-1; TRBD2 is a possible D gene (5 bases). The V gene's germline CDR1 is SGDLS and CDR2 YYNGEE. V lost 0 bases, J lost 3 bases, and 10 bases lay in between. The CDR3 runs 15 residues. Here the CDR3 DNA reads TGTGCCAGCAGCGTAGGAGCGGCGAGCTACAATGAGCAGTTCTTC. Residues: CASSVGAASYNEQFF.

The chain combines TRBV7-5 with TRBJ2-5; TRBD2, as called in the table, went unchecked against the DNA. TRBV7-5 is marked as a pseudogene. The CDR3 is made up of 15 amino acids. CDR3 DNA: TGTGCCAGAAGCTCCCCGAACGCGGAACAAGAGACCCAGTACTTC. It encodes CARSSPNAEQETQYF.

The rearrangement uses TRBV30 and TRBJ1-6; D might be TRBD1 (6 bases). V was cut by 2 bases and J by 14 bases, with 16 bases left in between. CDR1 is GTSNPN and CDR2 is SVGIG in the germline V gene (reference sequence). The CDR3 is made up of 13 amino acids. CDR3 region: CAWSPSRQGTLHF. DNA of the CDR3: TGTGCCTGGAGTCCCTCACGCCAGGGGACCCTCCACTTT.

This clone was recorded once. The chain recombines TRBV20-1 with TRBJ2-5, with 8 positions matching TRBD2. Per germline, CDR1 DFQATT and CDR2 SNEGSKA (reference sequence). This CDR3 region has 12 residues. J lost 9 bases, V lost 3 bases, and 6 bases had no gene match. CDR3 loop: CSASFPAGAQYF. For the CDR3, the DNA is TGCAGTGCTAGTTTTCCAGCGGGGGCCCAGTACTTC.

This clone appeared once. The chain carries TRBV6-6 and TRBJ2-3, with 11 nucleotides matching TRBD1. Germline values: CDR1 MNHNY, CDR2 SVGAGI (reference sequence). The V segment lost 6 bases and the J segment 4 bases; nucleotides outside the gene matches: 9. CDR3 size: 16 residues. As DNA, the CDR3 is TGTGCCAGCAGACCACAAATGGGACAGGGGGCAGATACGCAGTATTTT. Its translation: CASRPQMGQGADTQYF.

The V call is TRBV11-2, the J call TRBJ2-2; a possible D gene is TRBD2 (6 bases). Per germline, CDR1 SGHAT and CDR2 FQNNGV. This CDR3 contains 13 residues. With 4 bases removed from V and 7 bases from J, the gap between germline ends came to 10 bases. This CDR3 is CASSSLAGGELFF. Here the CDR3 DNA reads TGTGCCAGCAGCTCACTAGCCGGCGGGGAGCTGTTTTTT.

This clone appeared once. V usage is TRBV7-5 and J usage is TRBJ2-7; TRBD2, the D gene given by the table, was not confirmed from the DNA. TRBV7-5 is a known pseudogene. The CDR3 contains 16 residues. CDR3: CARSLVSSGRANEQYF. The DNA of the CDR3 is TGTGCCAGAAGCTTAGTTTCCAGCGGGAGGGCCAACGAGCAGTACTTC.

CDR3 bases: TGCGCCAGCAGCTTGGGGACAGGGGCCGAAAACATTCAGTACTTC. As protein: CASSLGTGAENIQYF. V is TRBV5-1 and J is TRBJ2-4; 9 bases map to TRBD1. The CDR3 is 15 residues long. V was pared by 0 bases and J by 5 bases, with 3 bases of the junction left unmatched. CDR1 and CDR2 from the germline V gene are SGHRS and YFSETQ.

The J gene is TRBJ2-1, the V gene TRBV6-2 or TRBV6-3; TRBD1 might be the D (5 bases). Germline V gives CDR1 MNHEY, CDR2 SVGEGT. The CDR3 has 12 residues. The germline V and J ends were trimmed by 2 bases and 10 bases, with 9 bases remaining between them. This chain's CDR3 is CASSYQGPEQFF. CDR3 in DNA: TGTGCCAGCAGTTACCAGGGCCCCGAGCAGTTCTTC.

The chain is built from TRBV19 and TRBJ1-3; D possibly corresponds to TRBD1 (5 bases). Germline-derived CDR1 and CDR2 are LNHDA and SQIVND (reference sequence). The CDR3 is 15 residues long. V lost 5 bases, J lost 0 bases, and 11 bases lay in between. CDR3 bases: TGTGCCAGTAGTGGTTGGGACTTCTCTGGAAACACCATATATTTT. Translating gives CASSGWDFSGNTIYF.

The rearrangement uses TRBV29-1 and TRBJ1-1; a weak D match, TRBD1 (5 bases). CDR1 SQVTM and CDR2 ANQGSEA come from the germline V gene. Trimming pared 3 bases from V and 3 bases from J, leaving 11 bases between. This CDR3 region has 13 residues. CDR3 sequence reads: CSVDLQGDTEAFF. In DNA form, the CDR3 reads TGCAGCGTTGATCTCCAGGGTGACACTGAAGCTTTCTTT.

The chain joins TRBV4-1 to TRBJ2-7, with 10 positions matching TRBD2. V lost 0 bases, J lost 3 bases, and 11 bases stayed unmatched. In germline, CDR1 is MGHRA, CDR2 YSYEKL. This CDR3 has 18 amino acids. The CDR3: CASSQDSPLAGKIYEQYF. The CDR3 DNA is TGCGCCAGCAGCCAAGATAGCCCACTAGCGGGAAAAATCTACGAGCAGTACTTC.

The CDR3 reads CASSQDFKNIQYF. CDR3 bases: TGCGCCAGCAGCCAGGACTTTAAAAACATTCAGTACTTC. The V call is TRBV4-3, the J call TRBJ2-4; D is possibly TRBD2 (5 bases). V lost 3 bases, J lost 4 bases, and 7 bases lay in between. Germline V gene lookup returns CDR1 LGHNA and CDR2 YSLEER. This CDR3 has 13 amino acids.

This rearrangement joins TRBV18 to TRBJ2-1; D might be TRBD2 (7 bases). The V end was cut by 4 bases, the J end by 8 bases, with 24 bases between. The germline V gene has CDR1 KGHSH and CDR2 LQKENI. This CDR3 region has 17 residues. The CDR3 nucleotides read TGTGCCAGCTCACTAACCTTACTAACGGGGGGCATAGATGAGCAGTTCTTC. This encodes CASSLTLLTGGIDEQFF. Full variable domain (remainder filled in from reference TRBV18 and TRBJ2-1): NAGVMQNPRHLVRRRGQEARLRCSPMKGHSHVYWYRQLPEEGLKFMVYLQKENIIDESGMPKERFSAEFPKEGPSILRIQQVVRGDSAAYFCASSLTLLTGGIDEQFFGPGTRLTVL.

This rearrangement joins TRBV7-2 to TRBJ1-1; a weak D match, TRBD1 (5 bases). The CDR3 loop spans 14 amino acids. Between the trimmed V and J ends, which lost 5 bases and 4 bases, there was a span of 14 bases. Germline CDR1 reads SGHTA; CDR2 reads FQGNSA. The CDR3 DNA is TGTGCCAGCAGCGCCGTCGGGGGGATCACTGAAGCTTTCTTT. It codes for CASSAVGGITEAFF.

This chain connects TRBV10-3 to TRBJ2-7; TRBD1 aligns across 7 bases. The CDR3 consists of 17 residues. After removal of 2 bases from V and 0 bases from J, the junction contained 10 bases not matched to a gene. Per germline, CDR1 ENHRY and CDR2 SYGVKD. This chain's CDR3 is CAISEPTSGQPSYEQYF. The CDR3 DNA reads TGTGCCATCAGTGAGCCGACATCGGGACAGCCCTCCTACGAGCAGTACTTC.

V gene TRBV19 combines with J gene TRBJ1-1; possibly TRBD1 for D (6 bases). V was clipped by 7 bases and J by 1 base, with 13 bases between them. This CDR3 has 14 amino acids. Germline V gives CDR1 LNHDA, CDR2 SQIVND (reference sequence). CDR3 loop: CASISRTANTEAFF. The CDR3 region has the DNA TGTGCCAGTATTTCCCGGACAGCGAACACTGAAGCTTTCTTT.

This clone was detected only once. The rearrangement uses TRBV27 and TRBJ2-7; 8 positions agree with TRBD2. CDR1 is MNHEY and CDR2 is SMNVEV in the germline V gene (reference sequence). This CDR3 has 15 amino acids. The J segment lost 3 bases and the V segment lost 0 bases, leaving 4 bases of the junction unmatched. The CDR3 region has the DNA TGTGCCAGCAGTTTATCCTTGACTAGCGACTACGAGCAGTACTTC. Translated: CASSLSLTSDYEQYF.

This clone was counted ten times or more. The V call is TRBV7-9, the J call TRBJ2-1, with D possibly TRBD2 on 6 matching bases. Germline CDR1 is SEHNR and CDR2 is FQNEAQ (reference sequence). Trimming stripped 1 base from V and 8 bases from J, with 15 bases between. The CDR3 consists of 15 residues. This chain's CDR3 is CASSLGSGRRDEQFF. CDR3 nucleotide sequence: TGTGCCAGCAGCTTAGGGTCAGGCAGGAGGGATGAGCAGTTCTTC.

The CDR3 DNA reads as TGTGCCAGCAGCTTAGAGGGGATCAATTCACCCCTCCACTTT. Amino acid sequence: CASSLEGINSPLHF. This chain connects TRBV7-6 to TRBJ1-6; the D gene is possibly TRBD1 (5 bases). From germline, CDR1 is SGHVS and CDR2 FNYEAQ. The V end was cut by 1 base, the J end by 7 bases, with 8 bases between. The CDR3 length is 14 residues.